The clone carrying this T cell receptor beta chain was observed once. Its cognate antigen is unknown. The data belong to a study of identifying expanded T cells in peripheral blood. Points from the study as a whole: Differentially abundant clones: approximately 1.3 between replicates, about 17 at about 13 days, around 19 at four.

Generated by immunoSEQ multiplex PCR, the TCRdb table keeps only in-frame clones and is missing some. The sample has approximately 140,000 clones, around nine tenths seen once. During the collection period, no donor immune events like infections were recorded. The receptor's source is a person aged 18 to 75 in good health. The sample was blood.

CDR3 residues: CATLGLAGGTDTQYF. The CDR3 region has the DNA TGTGCCACGTTGGGACTAGCGGGAGGGACAGATACGCAGTATTTT. The chain employs TRBV15 and TRBJ2-3; 16 bases are a match to TRBD2. The trim removed 9 bases at V and 3 bases at J, leaving 3 bases unmatched. This CDR3 spans 15 amino acids. Germline values: CDR1 LNHNV, CDR2 YYDKDF (reference sequence).